The 12 T cell receptor beta chains listed next were all sequenced from one sample in a study of cytomegalovirus exposure and HLA in healthy donors (TCRdb year 2017). Library generation was performed with the immunoSEQ multiplex PCR assay. For the multiplex PCR, a mixture combining 60 forward primers for TCR Vbeta segments and 13 reverse primers for TCR Jbeta segments was used. Sourced from immuneACCESS, this table was stored by TCRdb with only in-frame sequences that have V and J called. A share of the clones is absent; for the studies checked, an unresolved V gene accounts for under half, and the remainder has no known explanation. Present in this sample are fewer than 200,000 clones, 81% of which were seen just once. The top ten hold approximately 2% of the sample. Sequenced material: PBMCs. These receptors were collected from a woman in her thirties in good health and CMV-seronegative.

This rearrangement joins TRBV19 to TRBJ1-1; 7 bases align to TRBD1. This CDR3 is 14 amino acids long. V gave up 4 bases and J gave up 1 base; unmatched junction bases: 3. Germline V gene sequence: CDR1 LNHDA, CDR2 SQIVND (reference sequence). The CDR3 sequence is CASSTRQGNTEAFF. For the CDR3, the DNA is TGTGCCAGTAGTACCCGACAGGGGAACACTGAAGCTTTCTTT.

The rearrangement uses TRBV28 and TRBJ1-2, with D perhaps matching TRBD1 (6 bases). The ends were cut back, 6 bases at V and 5 bases at J, with 10 bases in the middle. The germline V gene has CDR1 MDHEN and CDR2 SYDVKM. CDR3 length: 12 amino acids. The CDR3 region is CASSHRDYGYTF. The CDR3 nucleotides are TGTGCCAGCAGCCACAGGGATTATGGCTACACCTTC.

V gene TRBV6-1 combines with J gene TRBJ1-2, with TRBD1 matching 10 bases. The CDR3 extends over 13 amino acids. V gave up 4 bases and J gave up 6 bases; unmatched junction bases: 2. Germline loops: CDR1 MNHNS, CDR2 SASEGT. The CDR3 DNA is TGTGCCAGCAGTGTAGGGACAGGGGATGGCTACACCTTC. Its protein is CASSVGTGDGYTF.

This clone occurred a few times. V and J are TRBV18 and TRBJ1-5; D might be TRBD1 (5 bases). The germline gives CDR1 KGHSH, CDR2 LQKENI. Trimming stripped 4 bases from V and 4 bases from J, with 11 bases between. The CDR3 extends over 14 amino acids. As DNA, the CDR3 is TGTGCCAGCTCACTTGGAGGGGATAATCAGCCCCAGCATTTT. This encodes CASSLGGDNQPQHF.

The chain links TRBV7-9 to TRBJ2-1; weak D call: TRBD2 (6 bases). The V gene lost 5 bases and the J gene lost 4 bases, with 21 bases spanning the gap. Per germline, CDR1 SEHNR and CDR2 FQNEAQ (reference sequence). The CDR3 totals 17 residues. The CDR3 nucleotides are TGTGCCAGCAGCCCGGGGCGATGGCCTAGCGCATACAATGAGCAGTTCTTC. It yields the protein CASSPGRWPSAYNEQFF.

The CDR3 sequence is CASSPGQGLLSPLHF. For the CDR3, the DNA is TGTGCCAGTTCTCCGGGACAGGGACTTCTTTCACCCCTCCACTTT. V gene TRBV18 combines with J gene TRBJ1-6, with 9 nucleotides matching TRBD1. The CDR3 covers 15 residues. Germline CDR1 reads KGHSH; CDR2 reads LQKENI. V shed 9 bases, J shed 9 bases, and the junction held 12 bases outside the gene matches.

The V and J genes are TRBV19 and TRBJ1-5, with D unresolved. Trimming shortened V by 3 bases and J by 3 bases, and 12 bases separated the two germline ends. The germline CDR1 and CDR2 sequences are LNHDA and SQIVND (reference sequence). CDR3 length: 15 amino acids. In nucleotides, the CDR3 is TGTGCCAGTAGTATGGCACCCGTGTTCAATCAGCCCCAGCATTTT. This gives the protein CASSMAPVFNQPQHF.

The V gene is TRBV5-1, the J gene TRBJ2-7; 7 bases fit TRBD2. Losses at the gene ends were 2 bases for V and 0 bases for J; bases not matched to a gene: 5. CDR3 length: 15 residues. Per the germline V gene, CDR1 is SGHRS and CDR2 is YFSETQ. The chain's CDR3 is CASSLTGGPSYEQYF. The CDR3 nucleotides are TGCGCCAGCAGCTTAACGGGAGGCCCCTCCTACGAGCAGTACTTC.

This clone was seen more than once but under ten times. The chain has TRBV28 and TRBJ1-2; D is unclear. The CDR3 has 13 residues. The V and J ends lost 3 bases and 7 bases respectively, with 12 bases between them. Germline values: CDR1 MDHEN, CDR2 SYDVKM. For the CDR3, the DNA is TGTGCCAGCAGTTTCGATCAGGTGGCTGGCTACACCTTC. Amino acids: CASSFDQVAGYTF.

The chain combines TRBV4-1 with TRBJ2-3; 12 nucleotides align to TRBD2. This CDR3 contains 18 residues. Looked up from germline, CDR1 is MGHRA and CDR2 is YSYEKL. J gave up 0 bases and V 5 bases, and 9 bases lay outside the gene matches. This CDR3 is CASSWRLAGAASTDTQYF. The CDR3 DNA reads as TGCGCCAGCAGCTGGAGACTAGCGGGGGCCGCTAGCACAGATACGCAGTATTTT.

This clone was seen a single time. CDR3 nucleotides: TGTGCCAGCAGCAAAGTAAAGAACACCGGGGAGCTGTTTTTT. It translates to CASSKVKNTGELFF. The chain is built from TRBV21-1 and TRBJ2-2; TRBD2, the D gene given by the table, was not confirmed from the DNA. TRBV21-1 has pseudogene status. CDR3 length equals 14 residues.

The rearrangement links TRBV2 to TRBJ2-7, with D possibly TRBD1 on 5 matching bases. The germline gives CDR1 SNHLY, CDR2 FYNNEI. The CDR3 covers 13 residues. Trimming took 5 bases from V and 2 from J, leaving 10 bases between them. The CDR3: CASSQGPTYEQYF. CDR3 nucleotides: TGTGCCAGCAGTCAGGGCCCTACCTACGAGCAGTACTTC.